This T cell receptor (beta chain) derives from a study of read filtering for tumor transcriptome and immune sequencing. About this clonotype itself: The target antigen is unknown. A read error may produce the germline difference seen at one junction end.

Overall study findings and caveats: Dropping single-read clonotypes raised IR-seq and RNA-seq shared-clonotype correlation.

Molecular barcoded adaptors covering alpha/delta and beta/gamma chains were used on approximately 400 ng RNA. A single record per CDR3 protein comes from TCRdb applying MiXCR to the reads. Of 30,000 to 35,000 distinct CDR3 sequences in the sample, around 18% were seen once. Bone marrow was sampled from every patient at the time of active disease. This CDR3 contains 15 residues. What was sequenced was a population of CD138-negative cells sorted from bone marrow. The sequence was obtained from a donor at least 40 years old with multiple myeloma. The chain carries TRBV12-3 or TRBV12-4 and TRBJ2-1; a possible D gene is TRBD2 (5 bases). This CDR3 is CASSLSGISYNAQFF. DNA for the CDR3: TGTGCCAGCAGCTTATCGGGGATCTCCTACAATGCGCAGTTCTTC.